Detailed here is one T cell receptor beta chain. Antigen specificity is unknown. The template was genomic DNA from peripheral blood, not RNA. This specimen belongs to a study of T cell repertoires in aging, cancer and after chemotherapy. V gave up 0 bases and J gave up 5 bases, with 16 bases separating them. This CDR3 comprises 17 residues. From germline, CDR1 is SGHDN and CDR2 FVKESK. Study outcomes and limitations: The repertoire data cannot show anything about immunological memory following chemotherapy. Rebound thymic output was suggested by rising median generation probability during chemotherapy in each cancer cohort.

TRB rearrangements spanning V, D and J were amplified using mixed TRB-A/B primers. TCRdb recomputed calls from the multiplex PCR reads with MiXCR, one row per CDR3 protein. Seen here are about 3,100 distinct CDR3 sequences, about a third observed once, and the top ten hold 9.8%. The TCR sequence derives from a human donor with a solid tumor. Sequencing was done on a sample of blood. The chain couples TRBV14 to TRBJ2-2; perhaps TRBD2 as D (6 bases). The CDR3, as DNA: TGTGCCAGCAGCCAAGACTGGGGGGTCGGCTATACCGGGGAGCTGTTTTTT. This sequence encodes CASSQDWGVGYTGELFF.